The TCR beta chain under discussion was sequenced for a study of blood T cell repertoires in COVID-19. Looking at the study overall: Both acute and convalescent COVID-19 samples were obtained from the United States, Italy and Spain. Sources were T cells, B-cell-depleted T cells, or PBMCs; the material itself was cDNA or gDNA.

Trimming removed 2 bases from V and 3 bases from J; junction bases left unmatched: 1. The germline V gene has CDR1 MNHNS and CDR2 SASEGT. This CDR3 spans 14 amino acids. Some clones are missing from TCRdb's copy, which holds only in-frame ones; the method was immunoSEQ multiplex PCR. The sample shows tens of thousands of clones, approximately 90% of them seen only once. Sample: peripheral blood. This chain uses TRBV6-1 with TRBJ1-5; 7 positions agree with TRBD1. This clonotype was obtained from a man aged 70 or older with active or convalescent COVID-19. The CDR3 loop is CASSETGDNQPQHF. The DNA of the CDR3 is TGTGCCAGCAGTGAAACAGGGGACAATCAGCCCCAGCATTTT.